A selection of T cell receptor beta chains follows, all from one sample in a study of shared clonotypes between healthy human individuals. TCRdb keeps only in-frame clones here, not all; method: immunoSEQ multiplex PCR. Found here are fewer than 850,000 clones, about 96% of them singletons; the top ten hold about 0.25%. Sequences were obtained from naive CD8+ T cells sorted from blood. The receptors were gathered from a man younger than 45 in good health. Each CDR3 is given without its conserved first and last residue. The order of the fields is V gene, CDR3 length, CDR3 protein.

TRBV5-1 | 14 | ASSPRTRKDTGELF
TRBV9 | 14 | ASSASSAGAKNIQY
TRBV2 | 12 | ASSERGRNEKLF
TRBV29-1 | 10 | SVRDLNNEQF
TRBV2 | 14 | ANLRRMGREGLEQF
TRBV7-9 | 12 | ASSLAGRLGEAF
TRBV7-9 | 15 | ASSSGRTNDPNTEAF
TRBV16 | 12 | ASSQSRTDYGYT
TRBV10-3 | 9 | AIGWGETQY
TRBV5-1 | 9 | ASSEGRLAY
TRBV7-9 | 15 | ASSGNSGREILREQY
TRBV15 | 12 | ATSGDGSNQPQH
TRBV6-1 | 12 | ASQGLREGYEQY
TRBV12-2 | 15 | ASRPDRGSRGSYEQY
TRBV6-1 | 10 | ASIGLPVEQF
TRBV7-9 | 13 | ASSLVREGWETQY
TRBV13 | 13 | ASSLEGQGIHEQF
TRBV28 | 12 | ASSLVLGDQPQH
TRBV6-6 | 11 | ASSENNWGTQY
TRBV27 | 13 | ASSLYAAMNTEAF
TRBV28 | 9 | AFGPSYEQY
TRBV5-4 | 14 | ASSDGGGTVNTEAF
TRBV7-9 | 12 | ASSLGGFAYEQY
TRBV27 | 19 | ASSGRVSVVPTNLNYNEQF
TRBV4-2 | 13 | ASSQGFPGSGEQY
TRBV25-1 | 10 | ASSEVGNEQF
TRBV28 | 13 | ASSFGVGWNYGYT
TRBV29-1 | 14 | SVEIRTGQYTGELF
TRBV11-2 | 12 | ASSPRTGETEQF
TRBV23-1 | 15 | ASSQSSSGRAYNEQF
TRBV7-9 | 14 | ASSSYGLAGSYEQY
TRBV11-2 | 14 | ASSPEMNVLAGTQF
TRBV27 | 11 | ASSRGQNQPQH
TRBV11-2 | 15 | ASSLGGTGGIDTEAF
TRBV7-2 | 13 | ASSPGQGLGYEQY
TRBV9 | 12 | ASDRGQMNTEAF
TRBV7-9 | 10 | ASSLVQETQY
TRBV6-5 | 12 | ASRPGPITGELF
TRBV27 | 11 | ASSLNGLNEQF
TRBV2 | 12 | ASSDLSQYYGYT
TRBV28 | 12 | ASTDWGTYNEQF
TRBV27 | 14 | ASGSSIGSGANVLT
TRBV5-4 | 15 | ASSFGQGAGMNTEAF
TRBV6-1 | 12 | ASSEALGGVEQY
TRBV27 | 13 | ASSPISDTFYGYT
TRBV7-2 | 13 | ASSAGTSEYNEQF
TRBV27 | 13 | ASSWNSGRASEQY
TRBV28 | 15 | ASSFPTGTGGKDTQY
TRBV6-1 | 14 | ASSELRGTSTDTQY
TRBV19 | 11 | ASSMTSTGPQH
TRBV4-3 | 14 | ASSQGGLGSLDEQY
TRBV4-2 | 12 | ASMPPSGNNEQF
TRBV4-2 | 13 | ASSHLDTGGGEQF
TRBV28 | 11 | ASSSVPFYEQY